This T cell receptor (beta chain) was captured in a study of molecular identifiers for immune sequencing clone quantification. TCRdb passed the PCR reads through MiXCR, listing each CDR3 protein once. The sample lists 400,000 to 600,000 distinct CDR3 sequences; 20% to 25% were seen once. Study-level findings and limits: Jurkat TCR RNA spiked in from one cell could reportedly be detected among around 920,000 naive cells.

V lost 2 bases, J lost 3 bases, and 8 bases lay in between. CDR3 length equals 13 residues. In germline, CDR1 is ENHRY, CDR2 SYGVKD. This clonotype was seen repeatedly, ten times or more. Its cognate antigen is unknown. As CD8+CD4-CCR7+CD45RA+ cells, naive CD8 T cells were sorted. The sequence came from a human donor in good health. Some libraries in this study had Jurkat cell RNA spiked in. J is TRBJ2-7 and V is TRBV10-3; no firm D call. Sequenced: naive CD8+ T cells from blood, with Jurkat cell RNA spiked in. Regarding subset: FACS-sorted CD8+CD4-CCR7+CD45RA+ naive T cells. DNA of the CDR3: TGTGCCATCAGTGAGCTTGGGGTCTACGAGCAGTACTTC. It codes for CAISELGVYEQYF.